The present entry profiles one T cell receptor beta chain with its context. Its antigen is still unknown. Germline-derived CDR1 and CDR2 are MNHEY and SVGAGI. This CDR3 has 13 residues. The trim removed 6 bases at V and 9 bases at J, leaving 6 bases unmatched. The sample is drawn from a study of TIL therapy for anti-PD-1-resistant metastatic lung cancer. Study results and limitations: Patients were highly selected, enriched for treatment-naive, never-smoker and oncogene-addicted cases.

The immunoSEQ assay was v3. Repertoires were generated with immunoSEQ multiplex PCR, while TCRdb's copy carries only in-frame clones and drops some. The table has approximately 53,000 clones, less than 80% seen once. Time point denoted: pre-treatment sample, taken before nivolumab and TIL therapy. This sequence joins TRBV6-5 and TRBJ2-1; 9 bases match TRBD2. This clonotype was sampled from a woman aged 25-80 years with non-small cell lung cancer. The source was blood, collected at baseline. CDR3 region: CASSRTSVSEQFF. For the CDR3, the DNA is TGTGCCAGCAGCCGGACTAGCGTTAGTGAGCAGTTCTTC.